This T cell receptor beta chain was recorded in a study of spatial heterogeneity in lung cancer. TCRdb re-analysed the 5' RACE reads in MiXCR, keeping a single row per CDR3 protein. Here the sample spans about 120,000 distinct CDR3 sequences, more than 9% being singletons. This clonotype was counted at least ten times. The time point denotes: blood at routine non-recurrence follow-up after resection. Whole RNA obtained from tumor, nontumor lung or frozen PBMC underwent sequencing without sorting. There are 16 residues in the CDR3. The germline gives CDR1 MDHEN, CDR2 SYDVKM. V gave up 5 bases and J gave up 2 bases, with 18 bases separating them.

The V gene is TRBV28, the J gene TRBJ1-2; possible D gene TRBD1, 5 bases. The TCR comes from a male donor with early-stage non-small cell lung cancer. Sample: PBMCs, taken at follow-up. Here the CDR3 reads CASSPDQGGGNYGYTF. The CDR3 DNA sequence: TGTGCCAGCAGTCCCGACCAGGGCGGCGGAAACTATGGCTACACCTTC.